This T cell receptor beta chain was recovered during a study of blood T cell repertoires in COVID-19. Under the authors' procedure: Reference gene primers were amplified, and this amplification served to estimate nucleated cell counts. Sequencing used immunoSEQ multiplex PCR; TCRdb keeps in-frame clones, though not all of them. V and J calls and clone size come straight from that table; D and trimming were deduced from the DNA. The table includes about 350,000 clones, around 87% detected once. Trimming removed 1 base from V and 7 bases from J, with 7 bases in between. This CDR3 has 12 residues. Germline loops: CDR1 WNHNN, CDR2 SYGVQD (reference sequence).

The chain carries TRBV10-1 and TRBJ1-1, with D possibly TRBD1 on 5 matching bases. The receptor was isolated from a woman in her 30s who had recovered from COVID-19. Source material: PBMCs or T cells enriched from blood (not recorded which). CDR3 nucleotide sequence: TGCGCCAGCAGTGAGTGGGGCAGTGAAGCTTTCTTT. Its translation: CASSEWGSEAFF.